This is a list of T cell receptor beta chains from one sample in a study of beta chain features in type 1 diabetes. Profiled with immunoSEQ multiplex PCR; TCRdb holds only in-frame clones, not every one. The sample carries about 260,000 clones, approximately 20% recorded once. What was sequenced was naive CD4+ T cells from blood. The source of these receptors is a woman in her 40s with type 1 diabetes. Each CDR3 is given with its conserved first and last residue. D genes are given only for firm matches. Some rows mark clone size as missing; the rest say once, few, many or name a class of expanded clone.

CDR3 protein | CDR3 DNA | J gene | D gene | clone size | V gene
CASSVGTRGAGEQFF | TGTGCCAGCAGCGTCGGGACTAGGGGGGCAGGTGAGCAGTTCTTC | TRBJ2-1 | TRBD2 | few | TRBV9
CASSLAMGQGPYEQYF | TGTGCCAGCAGCTTAGCGATGGGACAGGGACCCTACGAGCAGTACTTC | TRBJ2-7 | TRBD1 | once | TRBV7-9
CASSAGAYEQYF | TGTGCCAGTAGCGCGGGGGCCTACGAGCAGTACTTC | TRBJ2-7 | TRBD2 | . | TRBV19
CSVDRGNTEAFF | TGCAGCGTCGACAGGGGGAATACTGAAGCTTTCTTT | TRBJ1-1 | TRBD1 | . | TRBV29-1
CASSLDRATETQYF | TGTGCCAGCAGCCTGGACAGGGCGACAGAGACCCAGTACTTC | TRBJ2-5 | TRBD1 | . | TRBV6-5
CASSVEVSGRQEQFF | TGTGCCAGCAGCGTAGAGGTTAGCGGGAGACAAGAGCAGTTCTTC | TRBJ2-1 | TRBD2 | . | TRBV9
CASLEYRTGDLQETQYF | TGTGCCAGCCTCGAATATAGGACAGGGGACCTCCAAGAGACCCAGTACTTC | TRBJ2-5 | TRBD1 | . | TRBV28
CAWSSQGNQPQHF | TGTGCCTGGAGCTCACAGGGGAATCAGCCCCAGCATTTT | TRBJ1-5 | TRBD1 | . | TRBV30
CASTLESRNEKLFF | TGTGCCAGCACTCTAGAGAGTCGTAATGAAAAACTGTTTTTT | TRBJ1-4 | . | . | TRBV9
CASSVGQVHEQFF | TGTGCCAGCAGTGTTGGGCAGGTCCATGAGCAGTTCTTC | TRBJ2-1 | . | few | TRBV2
CASSPGQHRSEAFF | TGTGCCAGCAGTCCGGGACAGCACCGCTCTGAAGCTTTCTTT | TRBJ1-1 | TRBD1 | few | TRBV5-4
CASSQLSGSSSYEQYF | TGCGCCAGCAGCCAACTTAGCGGGTCCTCTTCCTACGAGCAGTACTTC | TRBJ2-7 | TRBD2 | . | TRBV4-3
CASSLQGSGLSSYNEQFF | TGCGCCAGCAGCTTGCAAGGTAGCGGGCTGAGCTCCTACAATGAGCAGTTCTTC | TRBJ2-1 | TRBD2 | once | TRBV5-1
CASSRDRVAQYF | TGTGCCAGCTCACGGGACAGGGTCGCGCAGTACTTC | TRBJ2-7 | TRBD1 | few | TRBV18
CASRPQGNTEAFF | TGTGCCAGCAGACCTCAGGGGAACACTGAAGCTTTCTTT | TRBJ1-1 | . | . | TRBV6-6
CASSIDSPLGGVMPGYTF | TGTGCCAGTAGTATAGATTCCCCCCTCGGCGGGGTCATGCCTGGCTACACCTTC | TRBJ1-2 | . | few | TRBV19
CASSPGGQGGAYEQYF | TGTGCCAGCAGCCCGGGGGGACAGGGAGGCGCCTACGAGCAGTACTTC | TRBJ2-7 | TRBD1 | . | TRBV2
CASSVTDNGNTIYF | TGTGCCAGCAGCGTGACGGACAACGGAAACACCATATATTTT | TRBJ1-3 | . | few | TRBV9
CAWSRGYEQYF | TGTGCCTGGAGTCGGGGGTACGAGCAGTACTTC | TRBJ2-7 | . | few | TRBV30
CASSLTQTGTYGYTF | TGTGCCAGCAGCTTAACGCAAACGGGTACCTATGGCTACACCTTC | TRBJ1-2 | . | . | TRBV7-3
CASSAEGELFF | TGTGCCAGCAGCGCGGAGGGGGAGCTGTTTTTT | TRBJ2-2 | . | few | TRBV9
CASFPDRDRGPAEAFF | TGTGCCAGCTTCCCGGACCGGGACAGGGGGCCAGCTGAAGCTTTCTTT | TRBJ1-1 | TRBD1 | . | TRBV7-2
CATSRGTGLINEQYF | TGTGCCACCAGCAGAGGGACAGGGTTAATCAACGAGCAGTACTTC | TRBJ2-7 | TRBD1 | . | TRBV15
CATSRDSRPNYGYTF | TGTGCCACCAGCAGAGATAGCCGACCTAACTATGGCTACACCTTC | TRBJ1-2 | . | few | TRBV15
CASTSGTRPVEAFF | TGTGCCAGCACCTCGGGGACAAGGCCTGTCGAAGCTTTCTTT | TRBJ1-1 | . | few | TRBV5-4
CASSHSGTGTGELFF | TGTGCCAGCAGCCACTCCGGGACAGGGACCGGGGAGCTGTTTTTT | TRBJ2-2 | TRBD1 | . | TRBV7-9
CACRSRTGVTEAFF | TGTGCCTGCAGGTCCAGGACAGGGGTCACTGAAGCTTTCTTT | TRBJ1-1 | TRBD1 | . | TRBV30
CSVEVRQGGETQYF | TGCAGCGTTGAAGTCCGACAGGGTGGAGAGACCCAGTACTTC | TRBJ2-5 | TRBD1 | few | TRBV29-1
CASSPGQGGQETQYF | TGTGCCAGCAGCCCGGGACAGGGAGGACAAGAGACCCAGTACTTC | TRBJ2-5 | TRBD1 | few | TRBV4-2
CAWSTSGSEPQHF | TGTGCCTGGAGTACTTCGGGGTCGGAGCCCCAGCATTTT | TRBJ1-5 | . | few | TRBV30
CASRQGNMNEQFF | TGTGCCAGCAGACAGGGTAATATGAATGAGCAGTTCTTC | TRBJ2-1 | . | few | TRBV28
CASSPPRGGGKNIQYF | TGCGCCAGCAGCCCCCCCCGAGGCGGAGGCAAAAACATTCAGTACTTC | TRBJ2-4 | . | few | TRBV4-1
CASTRLGQESYEQYF | TGTGCCAGCACCCGATTAGGACAGGAGTCCTACGAGCAGTACTTC | TRBJ2-7 | TRBD1 | few | TRBV13
CASSLAPPSSGANVLTF | TGTGCCAGCAGCTTAGCGCCGCCCAGCTCTGGGGCCAACGTCCTGACTTTC | TRBJ2-6 | . | . | TRBV7-6
CASNGDWKTQYF | TGTGCCAGCAACGGGGACTGGAAGACCCAGTACTTC | TRBJ2-5 | . | . | TRBV7-9
CASSSQNQPQHF | TGTGCCAGCAGTTCCCAAAATCAGCCCCAGCATTTT | TRBJ1-5 | . | once | TRBV6-6
CASRGTVSSYEQYF | TGTGCCAGCAGAGGGACAGTGAGCTCCTACGAGCAGTACTTC | TRBJ2-7 | TRBD1 | . | TRBV6-6
CSVSTGSQPQHF | TGCAGCGTGAGTACAGGTTCCCAGCCCCAGCATTTT | TRBJ1-5 | . | . | TRBV29-1
CATTKRQGEETQYF | TGTGCCACCACCAAACGACAGGGGGAGGAGACCCAGTACTTC | TRBJ2-5 | TRBD1 | . | TRBV15
CASSPGQGSYEQYF | TGTGCCAGCAGTCCGGGACAGGGATCCTACGAGCAGTACTTC | TRBJ2-7 | TRBD1 | . | TRBV2
CASSRQSTNEKLFF | TGTGCCAGCAGCCGACAGTCAACTAATGAAAAACTGTTTTTT | TRBJ1-4 | . | few | TRBV7-9
CASSPDRRTDTQYF | TGTGCCAGCAGCCCGGACAGAAGAACAGATACGCAGTATTTT | TRBJ2-3 | . | few | TRBV7-2
CASSQVPQATQYF | TGTGCCAGCAGTCAAGTTCCCCAGGCGACCCAGTACTTC | TRBJ2-5 | . | . | TRBV7-3
CASSEGQASYGYTF | TGTGCCAGCTCAGAGGGACAGGCCTCCTATGGCTACACCTTC | TRBJ1-2 | TRBD1 | . | TRBV18
CSANRAGGYTF | TGCAGTGCTAACCGGGCGGGTGGCTACACCTTC | TRBJ1-2 | . | few | TRBV20-1
CASSKLAGEETQYF | TGTGCCAGCAGCAAACTAGCGGGAGAAGAGACCCAGTACTTC | TRBJ2-5 | TRBD2 | . | TRBV5-4
CASSPAGPEQFF | TGTGCCAGCAGCCCAGCGGGACCTGAGCAGTTCTTC | TRBJ2-1 | TRBD2 | . | TRBV7-2
CASSWSLAGGSYEQYF | TGTGCCAGCAGCTGGAGTCTAGCGGGAGGCTCCTACGAGCAGTACTTC | TRBJ2-7 | TRBD2 | few | TRBV7-2